These 21 T cell receptor beta chains were all obtained from the same sample, sequenced in a study of CD8 T cells in Susac syndrome. Random hexamers primed reverse transcription of about 0.45 to 1 ug RNA. MiXCR was run by TCRdb on the immunoSEQ multiplex PCR reads, yielding one entry per CDR3 protein. This table has some 180,000 distinct CDR3 sequences, about 95% appearing once. Sequencing used CD4+ T cells from PBMCs. The source of these receptors is a human donor in good health.

The chain employs TRBV20-1 and TRBJ2-7; 9 nucleotides match TRBD2. Per the germline V gene, CDR1 is DFQATT and CDR2 is SNEGSKA (reference sequence). J was trimmed by 2 bases and V by 3 bases; bases with no gene match: 2. The CDR3 is made up of 13 amino acids. The CDR3, as DNA: TGCAGTGCTAGCGCTAGCGGGACCTACGAGCAGTACTTC. Its protein product is CSASASGTYEQYF.

This clonotype was seen once. This sequence joins TRBV28 and TRBJ1-5; D unclear. This CDR3 region has 14 residues. V lost 5 bases and J 9 bases, leaving 17 bases between the germline ends. Per the germline V gene, CDR1 is MDHEN and CDR2 is SYDVKM. CDR3 in DNA: TGTGCCAGCAGTGAAGCCCTCCCCGGTCCGCCCCAGCATTTT. This codes for CASSEALPGPPQHF.

The chain couples TRBV20-1 to TRBJ2-1; weak D call: TRBD2 (6 bases). This CDR3 contains 14 residues. Trimming stripped 0 bases from V and 9 bases from J, with 15 bases between. Per the germline V gene, CDR1 is DFQATT and CDR2 is SNEGSKA (reference sequence). This CDR3 reads CSARDVGAGGEQFF. The CDR3 nucleotides read TGCAGTGCTAGAGATGTCGGAGCGGGCGGTGAGCAGTTCTTC.

This chain links TRBV20-1 with TRBJ2-3; no definite D call. V gave up 0 bases and J gave up 3 bases, with 4 bases separating them. CDR1 DFQATT and CDR2 SNEGSKA come from the germline V gene (reference sequence). The CDR3 has 12 amino acids. CDR3 sequence reads: CSAREQTDTQYF. The CDR3 bases are TGCAGTGCTAGAGAACAAACAGATACGCAGTATTTT.

The chain uses TRBV29-1 and TRBJ2-4; the D gene is possibly TRBD1 (5 bases). The CDR3 has 13 amino acids. Germline V gene lookup returns CDR1 SQVTM and CDR2 ANQGSEA. V was clipped by 3 bases and J by 3 bases, with 9 bases between them. This CDR3 is CSVELGVKNIQYF. The CDR3 DNA is TGCAGCGTTGAGTTAGGGGTCAAAAACATTCAGTACTTC.

V gene TRBV18 combines with J gene TRBJ1-2; a possible D gene is TRBD1 (5 bases). Trimming shortened V by 3 bases and J by 1 base, and 12 bases separated the two germline ends. The CDR3 extends over 15 amino acids. The germline CDR1 and CDR2 sequences are KGHSH and LQKENI. The CDR3 DNA sequence: TGTGCCAGCTCACCCGTCAGGGAAGTTAACTATGGCTACACCTTC. Residues: CASSPVREVNYGYTF. The whole variable domain, remainder taken from reference TRBV18 and TRBJ1-2, is NAGVMQNPRHLVRRRGQEARLRCSPMKGHSHVYWYRQLPEEGLKFMVYLQKENIIDESGMPKERFSAEFPKEGPSILRIQQVVRGDSAAYFCASSPVREVNYGYTFGSGTRLTVV.

The chain couples TRBV30 to TRBJ2-1, with TRBD2 matching over 12 bases. The ends lost 1 base at V and 3 bases at J; junction bases unmatched: 1. This CDR3 region has 15 residues. Per germline, CDR1 GTSNPN and CDR2 SVGIG (reference sequence). This CDR3 reads CAWSGLAGDYNEQFF. CDR3 DNA: TGTGCCTGGAGTGGACTAGCGGGAGACTACAATGAGCAGTTCTTC.

The V and J genes are TRBV24-1 and TRBJ2-5, with unresolved D. V lost 5 bases and J 1 base, leaving 7 bases between the germline ends. Germline values: CDR1 KGHDR, CDR2 SFDVKD. This CDR3 has 13 residues. DNA of the CDR3: TGTGCCACCAGTGTAGGCAGCCAAGAGACCCAGTACTTC. Amino acid sequence: CATSVGSQETQYF.

This chain uses TRBV20-1 with TRBJ2-7, with TRBD2 as a possible D gene (6 bases). The germline CDR1 and CDR2 sequences are DFQATT and SNEGSKA (reference sequence). Between the trimmed V and J ends, which lost 4 bases and 3 bases, there was a span of 10 bases. The CDR3 sequence is 12 residues long. The CDR3 DNA sequence: TGCAGTGCTAACTGGAGGGGCTACGAGCAGTACTTC. It is translated as CSANWRGYEQYF.

V gene TRBV25-1 combines with J gene TRBJ2-7; 10 bases are a match to TRBD1. V was pared by 6 bases and J by 0 bases, with 11 bases of the junction left unmatched. Germline loops: CDR1 MGHDK, CDR2 SYGVNS. The length of the CDR3 is 17 residues. CDR3 sequence: CASSETGGGWSSYEQYF. CDR3 bases: TGTGCCAGCAGCGAGACAGGGGGCGGCTGGAGCTCCTACGAGCAGTACTTC.

The chain couples TRBV11-3 to TRBJ2-1, with 9 bases matching TRBD2. CDR3 length: 15 amino acids. Per germline, CDR1 SGHNT and CDR2 YENEEA. The trim removed 5 bases at V and 8 bases at J, leaving 10 bases unmatched. This chain's CDR3 is CASSRSGSGNDEQFF. The CDR3 DNA follows: TGTGCCAGCAGCCGTAGCGGGAGTGGGAACGATGAGCAGTTCTTC.

The rearrangement uses TRBV30 and TRBJ2-7, with D unresolved. CDR3 size: 13 residues. V was pared by 0 bases and J by 3 bases, with 9 bases between. Per the germline V gene, CDR1 is GTSNPN and CDR2 is SVGIG (reference sequence). The CDR3 protein is CAWSVSLYYEQYF. In DNA form, the CDR3 reads TGTGCCTGGAGTGTCAGCCTGTACTACGAGCAGTACTTC.

This clonotype appeared a single time. J is TRBJ2-7 and V is TRBV20-1, with TRBD1 identical over 9 bases. V lost 6 bases and J lost 0; bases outside the gene matches: 6. This CDR3 region has 14 residues. Germline-derived CDR1 and CDR2 are DFQATT and SNEGSKA (reference sequence). CDR3 amino acids: CSAPSGQGSYEQYF. In nucleotides, the CDR3 is TGCAGTGCCCCATCGGGACAGGGCTCCTACGAGCAGTACTTC.

V and J are TRBV11-2 and TRBJ2-2, with a weak D call TRBD1 (6 bases). V was cut by 1 base and J by 7 bases, with 13 bases left in between. The CDR3 loop spans 15 amino acids. Per germline, CDR1 SGHAT and CDR2 FQNNGV. This chain's CDR3 is CASSLAWGQGGELFF. The CDR3 nucleotides read TGTGCCAGCAGCTTAGCCTGGGGGCAGGGCGGGGAGCTGTTTTTT.

The rearrangement uses TRBV29-1 and TRBJ1-3; D remains ambiguous. Trimming removed 4 bases from V and 3 bases from J, with 7 bases in between. Germline V CDR1 and CDR2: SQVTM, ANQGSEA. This CDR3 is built from 12 residues. CDR3 nucleotides: TGCAGCGTTGGAACGTTTGGAAACACCATATATTTT. Translation gives CSVGTFGNTIYF.

The chain uses TRBV29-1 and TRBJ2-1, with 10 bases matching TRBD2. The CDR3 length is 15 residues. The germline gives CDR1 SQVTM, CDR2 ANQGSEA. V shed 7 bases, J shed 3 bases, and the junction held 9 bases outside the gene matches. This chain's CDR3 is CSGGLAGVNYNEQFF. The DNA for the CDR3 is TGCAGCGGGGGGCTAGCGGGAGTAAACTACAATGAGCAGTTCTTC.

The V gene is TRBV29-1, the J gene TRBJ1-2, with D unresolved. V shed 7 bases and J shed 6 bases, with 15 bases lying between them. Germline assignment: CDR1 SQVTM and CDR2 ANQGSEA. This CDR3 comprises 12 residues. The CDR3 DNA is TGCAGCGCCTTCTCCTGGACGGATGGCTACACCTTC. Its translation is CSAFSWTDGYTF.

This chain joins TRBV4-3 and TRBJ1-5; D is undetermined. The CDR3 loop spans 15 amino acids. The germline V gene encodes CDR1 LGHNA and CDR2 YSLEER. V gave up 0 bases and J gave up 7 bases, with 13 bases separating them. This chain's CDR3 is CASSQDVGSRQPQHF. DNA for the CDR3: TGCGCCAGCAGCCAAGATGTTGGGTCGAGGCAGCCCCAGCATTTT.

The chain combines TRBV20-1 with TRBJ2-3, with D hard to call. Per the germline V gene, CDR1 is DFQATT and CDR2 is SNEGSKA (reference sequence). This CDR3 region has 13 residues. The V and J ends lost 0 bases and 3 bases respectively, with 7 bases between them. For the CDR3, the DNA is TGCAGTGCTAGAGAGGGCAGAACAGATACGCAGTATTTT. Its protein is CSAREGRTDTQYF.

The V and J genes are TRBV20-1 and TRBJ2-1; D is possibly TRBD2 (5 bases). The length of the CDR3 is 13 residues. Trimming removed 0 bases at V and 7 bases at J, with 10 bases between. Germline V gene sequence: CDR1 DFQATT, CDR2 SNEGSKA (reference sequence). DNA of the CDR3: TGCAGTGCTAGAGACTACCGGGAAAATGAGCAGTTCTTC. Its protein is CSARDYRENEQFF.

The chain uses TRBV30 and TRBJ2-1; 8 bases are shared with TRBD2. From germline, CDR1 is GTSNPN and CDR2 SVGIG (reference sequence). The CDR3 sequence is 16 residues long. The V and J ends lost 2 bases and 6 bases, in that order; junction bases with no gene match: 12. CDR3 protein: CAWSSGSGNSRNEQFF. In DNA, the CDR3 is TGTGCCTGGAGTTCGGGTAGCGGGAATTCGCGCAATGAGCAGTTCTTC.